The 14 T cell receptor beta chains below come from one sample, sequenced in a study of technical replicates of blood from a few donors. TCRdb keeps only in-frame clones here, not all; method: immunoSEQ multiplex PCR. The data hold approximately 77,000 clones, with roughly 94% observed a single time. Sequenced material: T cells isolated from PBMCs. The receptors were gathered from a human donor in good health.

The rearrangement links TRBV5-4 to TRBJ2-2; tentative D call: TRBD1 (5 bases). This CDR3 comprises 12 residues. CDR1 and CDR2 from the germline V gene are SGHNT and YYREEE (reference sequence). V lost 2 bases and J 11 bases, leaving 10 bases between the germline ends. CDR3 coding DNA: TGTGCCAGCAGCTTAGGGGTGACTGAGCTGTTTTTT. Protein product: CASSLGVTELFF.

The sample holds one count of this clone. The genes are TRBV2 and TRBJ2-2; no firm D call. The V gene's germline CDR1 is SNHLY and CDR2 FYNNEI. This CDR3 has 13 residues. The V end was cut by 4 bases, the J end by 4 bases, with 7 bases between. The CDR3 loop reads CASSGLFTGELFF. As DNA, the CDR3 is TGTGCCAGCAGTGGACTTTTCACCGGGGAGCTGTTTTTT.

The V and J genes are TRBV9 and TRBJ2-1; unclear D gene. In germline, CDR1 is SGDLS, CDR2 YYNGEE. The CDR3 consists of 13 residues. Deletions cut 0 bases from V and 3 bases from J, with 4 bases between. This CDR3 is CASSVAVYNEQFF. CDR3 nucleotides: TGTGCCAGCAGCGTAGCCGTCTACAATGAGCAGTTCTTC.

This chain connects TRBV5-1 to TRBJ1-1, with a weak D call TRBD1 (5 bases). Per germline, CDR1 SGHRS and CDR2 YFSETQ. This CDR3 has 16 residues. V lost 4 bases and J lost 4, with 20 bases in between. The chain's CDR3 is CASSPAGLGGGTEAFF. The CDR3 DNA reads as TGCGCCAGCAGCCCCGCCGGCCTGGGGGGGGGCACTGAAGCTTTCTTT.

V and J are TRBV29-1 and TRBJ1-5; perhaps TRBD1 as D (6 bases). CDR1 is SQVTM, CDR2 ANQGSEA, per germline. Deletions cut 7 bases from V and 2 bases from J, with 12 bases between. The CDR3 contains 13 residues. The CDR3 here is CSDTHRGNQPQHF. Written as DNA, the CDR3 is TGCAGCGACACCCACAGGGGCAATCAGCCCCAGCATTTT.

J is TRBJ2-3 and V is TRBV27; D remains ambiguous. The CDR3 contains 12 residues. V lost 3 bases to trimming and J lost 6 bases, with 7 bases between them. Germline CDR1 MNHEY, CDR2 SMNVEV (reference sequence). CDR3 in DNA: TGTGCCAGCAGTTTGGCGCGGGATACGCAGTATTTT. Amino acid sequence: CASSLARDTQYF.

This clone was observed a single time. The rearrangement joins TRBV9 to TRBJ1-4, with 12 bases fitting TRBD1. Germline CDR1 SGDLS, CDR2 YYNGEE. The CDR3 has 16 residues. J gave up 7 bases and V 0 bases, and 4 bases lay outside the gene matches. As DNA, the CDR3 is TGTGCCAGCAGCGTAGCAGGGACAGGGGGCTTTGAAAAACTGTTTTTT. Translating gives CASSVAGTGGFEKLFF.

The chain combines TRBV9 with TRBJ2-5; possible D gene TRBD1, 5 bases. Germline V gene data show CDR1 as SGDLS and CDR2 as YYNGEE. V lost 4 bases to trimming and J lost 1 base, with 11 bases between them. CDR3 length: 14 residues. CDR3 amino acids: CASSTDRIQETQYF. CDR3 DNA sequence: TGTGCCAGCAGCACCGACAGAATCCAAGAGACCCAGTACTTC.

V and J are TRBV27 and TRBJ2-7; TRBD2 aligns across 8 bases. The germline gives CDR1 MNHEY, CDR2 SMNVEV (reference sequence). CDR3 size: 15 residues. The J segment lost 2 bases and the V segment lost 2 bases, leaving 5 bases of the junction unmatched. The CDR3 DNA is TGTGCCAGCAGTTTAGGCGGGAGGACCCCCTACGAGCAGTACTTC. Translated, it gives CASSLGGRTPYEQYF.

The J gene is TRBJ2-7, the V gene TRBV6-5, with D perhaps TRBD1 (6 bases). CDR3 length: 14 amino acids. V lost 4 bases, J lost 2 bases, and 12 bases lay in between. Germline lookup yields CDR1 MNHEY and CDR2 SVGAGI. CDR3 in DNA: TGTGCCAGCAGTTTTGACAGGCCCCCCTACGAGCAGTACTTC. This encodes CASSFDRPPYEQYF.

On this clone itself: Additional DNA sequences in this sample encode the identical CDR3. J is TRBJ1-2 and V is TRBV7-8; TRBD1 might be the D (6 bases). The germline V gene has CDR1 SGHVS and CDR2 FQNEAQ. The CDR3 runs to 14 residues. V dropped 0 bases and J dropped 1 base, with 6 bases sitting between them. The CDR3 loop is CASSLAQGNYGYTF. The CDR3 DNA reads TGTGCCAGCAGCTTAGCACAGGGTAACTATGGCTACACCTTC.

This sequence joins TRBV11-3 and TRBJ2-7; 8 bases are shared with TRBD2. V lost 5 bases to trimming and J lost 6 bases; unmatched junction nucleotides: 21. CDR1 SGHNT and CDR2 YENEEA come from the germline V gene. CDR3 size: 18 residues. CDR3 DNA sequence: TGTGCCAGCAGCGGCCGGACTAGCTTAATATTGGCGACCGCCGAGCAGTACTTC. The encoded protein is CASSGRTSLILATAEQYF.

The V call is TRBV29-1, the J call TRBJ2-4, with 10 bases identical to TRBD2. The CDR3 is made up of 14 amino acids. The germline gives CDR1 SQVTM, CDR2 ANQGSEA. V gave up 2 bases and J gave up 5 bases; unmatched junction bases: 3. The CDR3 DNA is TGCAGCGTTGAACCGACTAGCGGGCAAAACATTCAGTACTTC. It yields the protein CSVEPTSGQNIQYF.

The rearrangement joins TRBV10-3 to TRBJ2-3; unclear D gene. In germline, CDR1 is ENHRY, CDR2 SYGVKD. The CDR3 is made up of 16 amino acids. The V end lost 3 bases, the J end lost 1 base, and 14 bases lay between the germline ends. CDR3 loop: CAISEFPSYGTDTQYF. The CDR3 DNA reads TGTGCCATCAGTGAATTCCCCAGTTATGGCACAGATACGCAGTATTTT.